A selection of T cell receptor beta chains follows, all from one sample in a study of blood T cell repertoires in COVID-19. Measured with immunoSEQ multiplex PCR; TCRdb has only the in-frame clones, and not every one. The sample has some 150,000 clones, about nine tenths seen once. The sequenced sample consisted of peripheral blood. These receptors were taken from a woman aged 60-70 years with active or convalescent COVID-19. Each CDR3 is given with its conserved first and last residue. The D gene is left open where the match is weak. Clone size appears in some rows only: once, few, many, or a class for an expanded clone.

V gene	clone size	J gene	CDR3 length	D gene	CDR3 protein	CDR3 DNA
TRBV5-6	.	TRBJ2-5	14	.	CASSLGVTRETQYF	TGTGCCAGCAGCTTGGGGGTGACAAGGGAGACCCAGTACTTC
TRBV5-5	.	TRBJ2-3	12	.	CASSLTTDTQYF	TGTGCCAGCAGCTTGACAACAGATACGCAGTATTTT
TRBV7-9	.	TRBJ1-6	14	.	CASSVDFLIAPLHF	TGTGCCAGCAGCGTGGACTTCCTAATTGCACCCCTCCACTTT
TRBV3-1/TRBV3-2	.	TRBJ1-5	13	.	CASSQDLVQPQHF	TGTGCCAGCAGCCAAGATCTCGTACAGCCCCAGCATTTT
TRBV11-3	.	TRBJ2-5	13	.	CASSPDLGETQYF	TGTGCCAGCAGCCCTGACCTCGGGGAGACCCAGTACTTC
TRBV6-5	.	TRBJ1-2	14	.	CASRSPSQGYGYTF	TGTGCCAGCAGATCCCCGTCCCAGGGGTATGGCTACACCTTC
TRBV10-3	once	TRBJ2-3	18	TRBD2	CAISETSGGRLSTDTQYF	TGTGCCATCAGTGAGACTAGCGGGGGCCGCCTGAGCACAGATACGCAGTATTTT
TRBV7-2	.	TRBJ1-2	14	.	CASSLEGALGGYTF	TGTGCCAGCAGCTTAGAGGGAGCGCTGGGGGGCTACACCTTC
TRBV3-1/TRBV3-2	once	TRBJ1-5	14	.	CASSLRGGNQPQHF	TGTGCCAGCAGCCTCCGGGGGGGGAATCAGCCCCAGCATTTT
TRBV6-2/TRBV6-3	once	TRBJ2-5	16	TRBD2	CASSRGTGGGRETQYF	TGTGCCAGCAGTCGGGGAACGGGGGGGGGCAGAGAGACCCAGTACTTC
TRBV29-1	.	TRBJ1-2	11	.	CSVRVAGGYTF	TGCAGCGTAAGGGTGGCGGGAGGCTACACCTTC
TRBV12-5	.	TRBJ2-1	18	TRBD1	CASGLAYRDRGVYNEQFF	TGTGCTAGTGGTTTGGCCTACCGGGACAGGGGTGTCTACAATGAGCAGTTCTTC
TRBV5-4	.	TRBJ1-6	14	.	CASNTGAYNSPLHF	TGTGCCAGCAACACCGGGGCCTATAATTCACCCCTCCACTTT
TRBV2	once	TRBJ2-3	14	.	CASSEWSVTDTQYF	TGTGCCAGCAGTGAATGGTCGGTCACAGATACGCAGTATTTT
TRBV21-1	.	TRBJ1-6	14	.	CASSMTDNNSPLHF	TGTGCCAGCAGCATGACAGATAACAATTCACCCCTCCACTTT
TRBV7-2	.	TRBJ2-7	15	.	CASSLSPGDTYEQYF	TGTGCCAGCAGCTTATCCCCGGGAGACACCTACGAGCAGTACTTC
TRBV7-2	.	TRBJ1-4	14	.	CASSSRSEGEKLFF	TGTGCCAGCAGCTCCAGATCCGAGGGTGAAAAACTGTTTTTT
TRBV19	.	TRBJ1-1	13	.	CASRRGGGTEAFF	TGTGCCAGTAGAAGGGGTGGCGGCACTGAAGCTTTCTTT
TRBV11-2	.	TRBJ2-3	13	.	CASSLVEDQPQYF	TGTGCCAGCAGCTTAGTCGAGGATCAGCCCCAGTATTTT
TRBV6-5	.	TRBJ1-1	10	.	CAAGGTEAFF	TGTGCCGCCGGGGGTACTGAAGCTTTCTTT
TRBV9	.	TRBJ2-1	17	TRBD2	CASSVGSSGGLYNEQFF	TGTGCCAGCAGCGTAGGGTCGAGCGGGGGGCTTTACAATGAGCAGTTCTTC
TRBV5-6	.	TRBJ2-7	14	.	CASSLFSVPYEQYF	TGTGCCAGCAGCTTGTTTTCGGTCCCCTACGAGCAGTACTTC